This entry lists 18 T cell receptor beta chains sequenced from one sample in a study of identical twins. MiXCR was run by TCRdb on the 5' RACE reads, yielding one entry per CDR3 protein. Of fewer than 550,000 distinct CDR3 sequences listed, 13% to 15% are singletons. This same sample was also part of a study on yellow fever vaccine responses in identical twins.

Sequenced input: CD4+ T cells sorted from blood. The receptors shown here come from a woman younger than 35 in good health.

This clonotype has a handful of counts. The rearrangement links TRBV6-2 or TRBV6-3 to TRBJ2-1; the D gene is possibly TRBD2 (6 bases). CDR3 size: 14 residues. V gave up 7 bases and J gave up 8 bases, with 18 bases separating them. The V gene's germline CDR1 is MNHEY and CDR2 SVGEGT. The CDR3 loop reads CASTPEGYLDEQFF. CDR3 bases: TGTGCCAGCACTCCGGAGGGGTACTTGGATGAGCAGTTCTTC.

CDR3 sequence reads: CASGFLAGTGELFF. CDR3 nucleotides: TGTGCTAGTGGTTTTCTAGCTGGGACCGGGGAGCTGTTTTTT. V usage is TRBV12-5 and J usage is TRBJ2-2, with D perhaps matching TRBD2 (5 bases). Trimming left V 3 bases short and J 5 bases short, with 10 bases between. The CDR3 consists of 14 residues. Germline V CDR1 and CDR2: LGHNT, FRNRAP. Drawing the rest from reference TRBV12-5 and TRBJ2-2, the complete variable domain is DARVTQTPRHKVTEMGQEVTMRCQPILGHNTVFWYRQTMMQGLELLAYFRNRAPLDDSGMPKDRFSAEMPDATLATLKIQPSEPRDSAVYFCASGFLAGTGELFFGEGSRLTVL.

This clonotype has a count of ten or more. The genes are TRBV28 and TRBJ1-2; D is unresolved. The CDR3 has 15 residues. Deletions cut 5 bases from V and 4 bases from J, with 17 bases between. Germline V gives CDR1 MDHEN, CDR2 SYDVKM. For the CDR3, the DNA is TGTGCCAGCAGTCCCGCGGGTACGGGCCGCTATGGCTACACCTTC. It codes for CASSPAGTGRYGYTF.

This clonotype was seen ten or more times. The CDR3 loop is CSARGPIAEAFF. The CDR3 DNA reads as TGCAGTGCCCGGGGCCCCATTGCGGAAGCTTTCTTT. The chain links TRBV20-1 to TRBJ1-1; possible D gene TRBD1, 5 bases. Germline CDR1 reads DFQATT; CDR2 reads SNEGSKA (reference sequence). The CDR3 contains 12 residues. Trimming cost V 6 bases and J 8 bases, with 16 bases left between them.

This sequence joins TRBV9 and TRBJ2-7; 7 bases match TRBD1. The CDR3 is 14 residues long. The germline CDR1 and CDR2 sequences are SGDLS and YYNGEE. The ends lost 4 bases at V and 3 bases at J; junction bases unmatched: 7. The DNA of the CDR3 is TGTGCCAGCAGCCCCCGGGACAGTATCTACGAGCAGTACGTC. It is translated as CASSPRDSIYEQYV.

V and J are TRBV15 and TRBJ2-1, with D maybe TRBD1 (5 bases). The V end was cut by 3 bases, the J end by 6 bases, with 15 bases between. The CDR3 is made up of 15 amino acids. From germline, CDR1 is LNHNV and CDR2 YYDKDF (reference sequence). The CDR3 DNA reads as TGTGCCACCAGCAGGGGGCCGGAGTCACGCAATGAGCAGTTCTTC. This sequence encodes CATSRGPESRNEQFF.

In its sample, this clonotype was seen many times. The rearrangement links TRBV5-1 to TRBJ2-3; tentative D call: TRBD2 (7 bases). The V and J ends lost 2 bases and 2 bases respectively, with 12 bases between them. CDR1 and CDR2 (germline): SGHRS, YFSETQ. CDR3 size: 15 residues. CDR3: CASSLDGGPTDTQYF. For the CDR3, the DNA is TGCGCCAGCAGCTTAGACGGGGGGCCCACAGATACGCAGTATTTT.

J is TRBJ1-1 and V is TRBV27; the match to TRBD1 covers 7 bases. V shed 5 bases, J shed 11 bases, and the junction held 23 bases outside the gene matches. CDR1 and CDR2 from the germline V gene are MNHEY and SMNVEV (reference sequence). This CDR3 is 17 amino acids long. CDR3 nucleotide sequence: TGTGCCAGCAGTCCCCGGACAGGCCGGTCTTGGGGTGATTATGCTTTCTTT. As protein: CASSPRTGRSWGDYAFF.

This clonotype turned up a few times. This chain joins TRBV2 and TRBJ2-3; the D is unclear. CDR3 length: 14 amino acids. Germline V CDR1 and CDR2: SNHLY, FYNNEI. V lost 4 bases, J lost 3 bases, and 11 bases lay in between. DNA for the CDR3: TGTGCCAGCAGTGGTCGCGGAATAACAGATACGCAGTATTTT. This encodes CASSGRGITDTQYF.

The chain combines TRBV5-5 with TRBJ1-6, with TRBD1 matching over 9 bases. Germline V CDR1 and CDR2: SGHKS, YYEKEE (reference sequence). The CDR3 length is 15 residues. V shed 4 bases, J shed 8 bases, and the junction held 7 bases outside the gene matches. The CDR3 region is CASSRTGGRDSPLHF. CDR3 bases: TGTGCCAGCAGCAGAACAGGGGGCCGGGATTCACCCCTCCACTTT.

The rearrangement links TRBV3-1 to TRBJ2-5, with D perhaps matching TRBD2 (7 bases). This CDR3 has 15 residues. Deletions cut 7 bases from V and 5 bases from J, with 20 bases between. Germline-derived CDR1 and CDR2 are LGHDT and YNNKEL (reference sequence). CDR3 coding DNA: TGTGCCAGCACCGCGACAGGTCGGCGGGGGGAGACCCAGTACTTC. Its translation is CASTATGRRGETQYF.

This clonotype was counted between two and nine times. The chain uses TRBV25-1 and TRBJ2-1; the D gene is possibly TRBD2 (6 bases). This CDR3 spans 13 amino acids. Trimming took off 8 bases at V and 1 base at J, with 9 bases between the two ends. Germline assignment: CDR1 MGHDK and CDR2 SYGVNS. CDR3 sequence (DNA): TGTGCCAGCGGTAGCGGATCCTACAATGAGCAGTTCTTC. This translates into CASGSGSYNEQFF.

This chain uses TRBV19 with TRBJ2-7; TRBD1 matches 7 bases. The CDR3 is 14 residues long. CDR1 LNHDA and CDR2 SQIVND come from the germline V gene (reference sequence). V shed 3 bases and J 3 bases; nucleotides not matched to a gene: 5. The chain's CDR3 is CASSIEQGFYEQYF. CDR3 nucleotides: TGTGCCAGTAGTATCGAACAGGGGTTCTACGAGCAGTACTTC.

This clonotype has at least ten counts. The chain links TRBV28 to TRBJ2-1, with no clear D. The germline V and J ends were trimmed by 2 bases and 7 bases, with 12 bases remaining between them. Germline loops: CDR1 MDHEN, CDR2 SYDVKM. The CDR3 contains 14 residues. CDR3 residues: CASSLVNPGNEQFF. The DNA for the CDR3 is TGTGCCAGCAGTTTAGTTAACCCCGGGAATGAGCAGTTCTTC.

The gene calls are TRBV11-2 and TRBJ2-1; D not certain. V lost 5 bases and J lost 3, with 5 bases in between. Germline V gene sequence: CDR1 SGHAT, CDR2 FQNNGV. The CDR3 extends over 12 amino acids. The CDR3 sequence is CASSIRYNEQFF. The CDR3 DNA is TGTGCCAGCAGCATCCGCTACAATGAGCAGTTCTTC.

A few counts support this clonotype. CDR3 amino acids: CASSLALKRGTQYF. CDR3 nucleotides: TGTGCCAGCAGTTTAGCGCTAAAGAGGGGGACCCAGTACTTC. The V gene is TRBV12-3 or TRBV12-4, the J gene TRBJ2-5; D is perhaps TRBD1 or TRBD2 (5 bases each). Trimming left V 0 bases short and J 7 bases short, with 12 bases between. The CDR3 runs to 14 residues.

This clonotype was recorded once. The J gene is TRBJ2-7, the V gene TRBV12-3 or TRBV12-4, with a weak D call TRBD1 (5 bases). V lost 2 bases and J lost 2, with 7 bases in between. This CDR3 is built from 13 residues. CDR3 loop: CASSLSTAYEQYV. DNA for the CDR3: TGTGCCAGCAGTTTATCGACAGCCTACGAGCAGTACGTC.

In its sample, this clonotype was seen a few times. V is TRBV10-3 and J is TRBJ2-2, with 9 bases that match TRBD1. Germline CDR1 and CDR2: ENHRY and SYGVKD. V shed 6 bases, J shed 5 bases, and the junction held 7 bases outside the gene matches. The CDR3 loop spans 15 amino acids. The CDR3 nucleotides are TGTGCCATCAGCCTCGACAGGGGGGAAACCGGGGAGCTGTTTTTT. Protein: CAISLDRGETGELFF.